The rows below give T cell receptor beta chains drawn from one sample of a study of blood T cell repertoires in COVID-19. The table came from immunoSEQ multiplex PCR; TCRdb's copy has only in-frame clones and leaves some out. Of 100,000 to 150,000 clones in the sample, approximately 88% were seen once. The sequenced sample consisted of peripheral blood. These receptors originate from a man aged 60 to 69 with acute or convalescent COVID-19. The CDR3 runs from the conserved cysteine through the conserved F or W. The D gene is left open where the match is weak. Some rows mark clone size as missing; the rest say once, few, many or name a class of expanded clone.

TRBV29-1,TRBJ1-6,-,TRBD1,TGCAGCGTAAGGACAGGGCAAAATTCACCCCTCCACTTT,CSVRTGQNSPLHF
TRBV24-1,TRBJ1-2,-,-,TGTGCCACCAGTGATGGACAGTTCTATGGCTACACCTTC,CATSDGQFYGYTF
TRBV21-1,TRBJ1-1,few,-,TGTGCCAGCAGCATTCGGACAGTCCGGAACACTGAAGCTTTCTTT,CASSIRTVRNTEAFF
TRBV5-1,TRBJ1-1,-,TRBD1,TGCGCCAGCAGCAGGGACAGCATAATTAACACTGAAGCTTTCTTT,CASSRDSIINTEAFF
TRBV5-1,TRBJ1-2,-,TRBD1,TGCGCCAGCAGCTTGGGAGGGACAGCGGGTAACTATGGCTACACCTTC,CASSLGGTAGNYGYTF
TRBV10-1,TRBJ1-6,few,-,TGCGCCACCTACTCACAGGAGCTATCTTCTAGGACCCTCCACTTT,CATYSQELSSRTLHF
TRBV5-1,TRBJ1-1,-,-,TGCGCCAGCAGCTTGGAAGCCAGGGCGTTGAACACTGAAGCTTTCTTT,CASSLEARALNTEAFF
TRBV5-4,TRBJ2-5,-,-,TGTGCCAGCAGCACGGATCCGGACAACCCACTAGAGACCCAGTACTTC,CASSTDPDNPLETQYF
TRBV7-3,TRBJ2-2,-,-,TGTGCCAGCAGCTTAAAGCTCACCGGGGAGCTGTTTTTT,CASSLKLTGELFF
TRBV9,TRBJ2-7,-,-,TGTGCCAGCAGCGTACCGTGGGGCCGCCTGGGTGGCTACGAGCAGTACTTC,CASSVPWGRLGGYEQYF
TRBV7-3,TRBJ2-7,-,TRBD2,TGTGCCAGCAGCCCCGGTCCAGCGGGAGTCTACGAGCAGTACTTC,CASSPGPAGVYEQYF
TRBV19,TRBJ2-7,few,TRBD1,TGTGCCAGTAGTATACGCGGACAGGGTGCAGCCTACGAGCAGTACTTC,CASSIRGQGAAYEQYF
TRBV24-1,TRBJ2-5,-,TRBD2,TGTGCCACCAGTGGCGGTGCGGGACTACAAGAGACCCAGTACTTC,CATSGGAGLQETQYF
TRBV9,TRBJ1-5,-,-,TGTGCCAGCAGCGTAGATCCGGGGGTTCAGCCCCAGCATTTT,CASSVDPGVQPQHF
TRBV27,TRBJ1-2,-,-,TGTGCCAGCAGTCTCATCAGGGGAGACTATGGCTACACCTTC,CASSLIRGDYGYTF
TRBV9,TRBJ1-2,-,TRBD1,TGTGCCAGCAGCTCCAGGACAGGGGGAGGCTATGGCTACACCTTC,CASSSRTGGGYGYTF
TRBV9,TRBJ2-3,-,-,TGTGCCAGCAGCGTGGGGGGAAGAACAGATACGCAGTATTTT,CASSVGGRTDTQYF
TRBV5-8,TRBJ1-2,once,TRBD1,TGTGCCAGCAGCTCCTCGGGCAGGGGGGTTATCTATGGCTACACCTTC,CASSSSGRGVIYGYTF
TRBV24-1,TRBJ2-1,-,TRBD2,TGTGCCACCGCCCCTAGCGGGGGGGCCCTGAATGAGCAGTTCTTC,CATAPSGGALNEQFF
TRBV7-6,TRBJ2-5,-,TRBD2,TGTGCCAGCAGCTTAGCGGGGCTAGCGGGGCAAGAGACCCAGTACTTC,CASSLAGLAGQETQYF
TRBV10-1,TRBJ1-1,few,-,TGCGCCAGCTCTACAGGGAACACTGAAGCTTTCTTT,CASSTGNTEAFF
TRBV3-1/TRBV3-2,TRBJ2-5,-,TRBD2,TGTGCCAGCAGCCAAGGACTTGCGAGACTAGCGGGAAAAGGAGAGACCCAGTACTTC,CASSQGLARLAGKGETQYF
TRBV5-1,TRBJ1-5,once,TRBD1,TGCGCCAGCAGCTTGGAGACAGGGGGTCAGCCCCAGCATTTT,CASSLETGGQPQHF
TRBV18,TRBJ2-5,-,-,TGTGCCAGCTCACCGACCGGCGGGGGCGAGACCCAGTACTTC,CASSPTGGGETQYF
TRBV11-2,TRBJ1-2,-,-,TGTGCCAGCAGCTTAGATCGGAGCAGACGACGAGGTAACTATGGCTACACCTTC,CASSLDRSRRRGNYGYTF
TRBV30,TRBJ1-1,-,-,TGTGCCTGGAGTCCCCAGGTGAACACTGAAGCTTTCTTT,CAWSPQVNTEAFF
TRBV7-3,TRBJ2-3,-,-,TGTGCCAGCAGCTCAGTCCCAGGGGGGCGTGACACAGATACGCAGTATTTT,CASSSVPGGRDTDTQYF
TRBV27,TRBJ1-6,-,-,TGTGCCAGCAGTTTAGAGGGGGTGGGTTCACCCCTCCACTTT,CASSLEGVGSPLHF
TRBV21-1,TRBJ1-4,-,-,TGTGCCAGCAACATGGATGAACAGGGTCGTCCTGAAAAACTGTTTTTT,CASNMDEQGRPEKLFF
TRBV6-6,TRBJ2-7,-,TRBD1,TGTGCCAGCAGGAGGGGACAGGTATACGAGCAGTACTTC,CASRRGQVYEQYF
TRBV24-1,TRBJ2-7,once,TRBD2,TGTGCCACCAGTGATGCGACTAGCAGCTACGAGCAGTACTTC,CATSDATSSYEQYF
TRBV19,TRBJ2-7,few,TRBD1,TGTGCCAGTAGTATCGGACAGGGGGTCCACGAGCAGTACTTC,CASSIGQGVHEQYF
TRBV6-1,TRBJ2-7,-,-,TGTGCCAGCAGTGACCTCTACGAGCAGTACTTC,CASSDLYEQYF
TRBV9,TRBJ2-2,-,-,TGTGCCAGCAGCGTAGCTAGTGGACTTAAGAACACCGGGGAGCTGTTTTTT,CASSVASGLKNTGELFF
TRBV7-9,TRBJ2-7,few,-,TGTGCCAGCAGCTTAGTCGCGGGGATCCTATCCTACGAGCAGTACTTC,CASSLVAGILSYEQYF
TRBV29-1,TRBJ1-4,-,-,TGCAGCGTTGGTGGTGGAGGGAATGAAAAACTGTTTTTT,CSVGGGGNEKLFF
TRBV29-1,TRBJ2-2,-,-,TGCAGCGTTGAGCGGGGGCGGGGGACCGGGGAGCTGTTTTTT,CSVERGRGTGELFF
TRBV5-1,TRBJ1-2,-,TRBD1,TGCGCCAGCAGCGGGACAGGGAATGGCTACACCTTC,CASSGTGNGYTF
TRBV10-3,TRBJ1-3,-,-,TGTGCCATCACCGAGGGCTCTGGAAACACCATATATTTT,CAITEGSGNTIYF
TRBV19,TRBJ2-7,-,TRBD2,TGTGCCAGTAGTAAGCGGGGGGCTTCCTACGAGCAGTACTTC,CASSKRGASYEQYF
TRBV7-2,TRBJ2-3,-,TRBD2,TGTGCCAGCAGCCACCCGGGACTAGCGGGGGGGAGCACAGATACGCAGTATTTT,CASSHPGLAGGSTDTQYF
TRBV9,TRBJ1-1,-,-,TGTGCCAGCAGCGTCACCCCAGACAGTGTCACTGAAGCTTTCTTT,CASSVTPDSVTEAFF
TRBV2,TRBJ1-5,-,-,TGTGCCAGCAGTGCCGGCCACAGGGCGAGCAATCAGCCCCAGCATTTT,CASSAGHRASNQPQHF
TRBV5-1,TRBJ2-7,-,-,TGCGCCAGCAGTACCCTCGGGGGGCCCTACGAGCAGTACTTC,CASSTLGGPYEQYF
TRBV18,TRBJ2-3,-,TRBD2,TGTGCCAGCTCACCCAGCGGGGGGACAGATACGCAGTATTTT,CASSPSGGTDTQYF
TRBV7-3,TRBJ2-5,-,-,TGTGCCAGCAGCCCAGGCCCAGGCCAAGAGACCCAGTACTTC,CASSPGPGQETQYF
TRBV5-4,TRBJ2-5,-,-,TGTGCCAGCAGCTTGGTAAACCCCCCAGGGGAGACCCAGTACTTC,CASSLVNPPGETQYF
TRBV10-3,TRBJ2-1,once,TRBD1,TGTGCCATCAGAGGGACAGCGGACAATGAGCAGTTCTTC,CAIRGTADNEQFF
TRBV7-2,TRBJ1-5,-,-,TGTGCCAGCAGCGCACAGGGTAAGGATCAGCCCCAGCATTTT,CASSAQGKDQPQHF
TRBV2,TRBJ1-2,-,TRBD1,TGTGCCAGCAGTCCGACAGGGGGCGGCTATGGCTACACCTTC,CASSPTGGGYGYTF
TRBV4-1,TRBJ1-5,few,-,TGCGCCAGCAGCCAAGAATACAGGAGTAATCAGCCCCAGCATTTT,CASSQEYRSNQPQHF
TRBV3-1/TRBV3-2,TRBJ2-2,-,TRBD2,TGTGCCAGCAGCCTGAGGACTAGCTCCGGGGAGCTGTTTTTT,CASSLRTSSGELFF
TRBV29-1,TRBJ1-1,once,-,TGCAGCGTTGACCCGACAGGCATGAACACTGAAGCTTTCTTT,CSVDPTGMNTEAFF
TRBV6-6,TRBJ1-1,-,-,TGTGCCACTAAGGATGGGCCCGCCGGAACTTTCTTT,CATKDGPAGTFF
TRBV6-5,TRBJ1-5,once,-,TGTGCCAGCAGTACTTCTAATCAGCCCCAGCATTTT,CASSTSNQPQHF
TRBV19,TRBJ2-5,-,-,TGTGCCAGTAGTATAGACCGGGGTCTGGAGACCCAGTACTTC,CASSIDRGLETQYF
TRBV19,TRBJ2-3,-,TRBD2,TGTGCCAGTAGTCCCCGGGAGGCAGATACGCAGTATTTT,CASSPREADTQYF
TRBV15,TRBJ2-3,-,TRBD1,TGTGCCACCAGCAGAGCTCCTCCCGGGACAGGGGACCTCATGGATACGCAGTATTTT,CATSRAPPGTGDLMDTQYF